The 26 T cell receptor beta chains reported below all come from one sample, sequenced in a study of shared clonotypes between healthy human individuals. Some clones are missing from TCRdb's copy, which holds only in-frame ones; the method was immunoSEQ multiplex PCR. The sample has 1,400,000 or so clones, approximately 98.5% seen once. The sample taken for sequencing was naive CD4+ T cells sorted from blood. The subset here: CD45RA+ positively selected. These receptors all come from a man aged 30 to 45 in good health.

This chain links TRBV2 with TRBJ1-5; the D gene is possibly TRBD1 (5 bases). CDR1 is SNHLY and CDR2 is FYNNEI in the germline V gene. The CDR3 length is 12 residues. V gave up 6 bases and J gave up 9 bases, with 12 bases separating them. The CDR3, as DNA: TGTGCCAGCAGGGGGGATGGCTCGCCCCAGCATTTT. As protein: CASRGDGSPQHF.

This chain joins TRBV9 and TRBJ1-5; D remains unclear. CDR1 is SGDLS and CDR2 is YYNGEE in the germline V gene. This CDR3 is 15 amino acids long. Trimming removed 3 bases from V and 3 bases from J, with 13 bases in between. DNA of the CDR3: TGTGCCAGCAGCGCAGAGGGCAGACCCAATCAGCCCCAGCATTTT. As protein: CASSAEGRPNQPQHF.

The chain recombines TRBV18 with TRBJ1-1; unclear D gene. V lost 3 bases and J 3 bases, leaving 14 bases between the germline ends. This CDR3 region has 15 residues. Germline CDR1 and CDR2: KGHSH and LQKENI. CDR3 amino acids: CASSPSITADTEAFF. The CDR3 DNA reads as TGTGCCAGCTCACCGTCGATAACAGCCGACACTGAAGCTTTCTTT.

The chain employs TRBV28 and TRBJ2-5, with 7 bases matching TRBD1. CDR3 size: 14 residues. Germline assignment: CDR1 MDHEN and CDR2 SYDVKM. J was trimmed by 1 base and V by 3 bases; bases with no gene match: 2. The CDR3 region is CASSLWDSQETQYF. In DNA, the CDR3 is TGTGCCAGCAGTTTGTGGGACAGCCAAGAGACCCAGTACTTC. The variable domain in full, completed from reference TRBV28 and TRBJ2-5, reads DVKVTQSSRYLVKRTGEKVFLECVQDMDHENMFWYRQDPGLGLRLIYFSYDVKMKEKGDIPEGYSVSREKKERFSLILESASTNQTSMYLCASSLWDSQETQYFGPGTRLLVL.

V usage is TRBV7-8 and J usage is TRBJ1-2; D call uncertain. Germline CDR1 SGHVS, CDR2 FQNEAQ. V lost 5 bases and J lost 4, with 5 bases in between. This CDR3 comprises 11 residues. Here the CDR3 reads CASSPGYGYTF. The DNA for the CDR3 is TGTGCCAGCAGCCCCGGCTATGGCTACACCTTC.

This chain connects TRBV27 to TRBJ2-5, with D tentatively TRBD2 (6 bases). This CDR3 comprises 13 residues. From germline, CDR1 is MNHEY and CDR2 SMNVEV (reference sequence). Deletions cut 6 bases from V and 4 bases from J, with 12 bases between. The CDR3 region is CASRAGLPETQYF. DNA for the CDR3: TGTGCCAGCAGGGCGGGACTCCCAGAGACCCAGTACTTC.

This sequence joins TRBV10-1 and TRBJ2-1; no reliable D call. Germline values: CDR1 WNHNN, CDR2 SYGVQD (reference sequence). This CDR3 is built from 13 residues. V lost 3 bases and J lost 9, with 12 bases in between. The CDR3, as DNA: TGCGCCAGCAGTGACCCGGGTATAGCTGAGCAGTTCTTC. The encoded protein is CASSDPGIAEQFF.

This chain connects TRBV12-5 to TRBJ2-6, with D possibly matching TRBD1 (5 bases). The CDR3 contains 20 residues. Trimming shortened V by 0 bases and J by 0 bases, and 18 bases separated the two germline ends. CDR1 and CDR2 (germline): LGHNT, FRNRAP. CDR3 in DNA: TGTGCTAGTGGTTTGGTACAGGCAGGAGTGAGCAGCTCTGGGGCCAACGTCCTGACTTTC. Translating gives CASGLVQAGVSSSGANVLTF.

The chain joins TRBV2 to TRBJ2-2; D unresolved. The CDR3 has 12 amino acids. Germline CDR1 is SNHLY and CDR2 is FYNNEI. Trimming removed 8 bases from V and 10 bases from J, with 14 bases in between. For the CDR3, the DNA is TGTGCCAGCTCTGGAGTACTCAAGGAGCTGTTTTTT. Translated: CASSGVLKELFF.

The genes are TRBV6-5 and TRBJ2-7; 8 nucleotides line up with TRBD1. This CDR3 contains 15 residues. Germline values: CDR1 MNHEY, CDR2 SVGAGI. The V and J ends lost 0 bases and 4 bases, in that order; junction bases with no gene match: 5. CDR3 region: CASSYSTGVWYEQYF. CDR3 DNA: TGTGCCAGCAGTTACTCGACAGGGGTTTGGTACGAGCAGTACTTC.

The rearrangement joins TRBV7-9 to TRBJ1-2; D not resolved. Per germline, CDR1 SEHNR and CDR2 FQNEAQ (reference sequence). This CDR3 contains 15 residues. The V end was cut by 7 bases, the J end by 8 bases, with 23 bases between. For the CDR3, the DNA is TGTGCCAGCATATTCGGGGAGTCGGCTTCTAGGGGCTACACCTTC. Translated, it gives CASIFGESASRGYTF.

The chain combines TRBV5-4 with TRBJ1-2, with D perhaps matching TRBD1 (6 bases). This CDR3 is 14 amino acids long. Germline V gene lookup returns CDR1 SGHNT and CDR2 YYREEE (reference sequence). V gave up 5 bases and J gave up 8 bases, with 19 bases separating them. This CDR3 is CASRPEITGRGYTF. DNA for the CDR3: TGTGCCAGCAGACCCGAGATCACAGGGCGAGGCTACACCTTC.

CDR3 sequence: CASSDLGSGIGEQFF. CDR3 DNA sequence: TGCGCCAGCAGTGACCTCGGTAGCGGGATAGGTGAGCAGTTCTTC. The chain combines TRBV10-1 with TRBJ2-1; TRBD2 agrees at 8 bases. After removal of 3 bases from V and 9 bases from J, the junction contained 10 bases not matched to a gene. Looked up from germline, CDR1 is WNHNN and CDR2 is SYGVQD (reference sequence). This CDR3 contains 15 residues.

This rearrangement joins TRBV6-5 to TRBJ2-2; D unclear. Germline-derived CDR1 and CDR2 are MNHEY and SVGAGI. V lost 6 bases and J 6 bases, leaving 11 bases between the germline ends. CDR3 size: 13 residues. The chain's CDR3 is CASRYQGPGELFF. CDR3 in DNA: TGTGCCAGCAGATATCAAGGGCCCGGGGAGCTGTTTTTT.

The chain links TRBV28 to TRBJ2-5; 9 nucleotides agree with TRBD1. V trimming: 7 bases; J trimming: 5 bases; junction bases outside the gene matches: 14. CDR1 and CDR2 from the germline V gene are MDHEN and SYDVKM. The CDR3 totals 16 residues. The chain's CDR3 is CASTHGGQGSVETQYF. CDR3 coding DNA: TGTGCCAGCACCCATGGGGGACAGGGCAGTGTGGAGACCCAGTACTTC.

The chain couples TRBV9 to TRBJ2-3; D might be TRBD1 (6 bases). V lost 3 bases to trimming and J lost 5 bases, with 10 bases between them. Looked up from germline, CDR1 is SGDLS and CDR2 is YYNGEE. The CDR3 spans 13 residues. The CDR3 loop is CASSGKQGDTQYF. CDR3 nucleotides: TGTGCCAGCAGCGGGAAACAGGGAGATACGCAGTATTTT.

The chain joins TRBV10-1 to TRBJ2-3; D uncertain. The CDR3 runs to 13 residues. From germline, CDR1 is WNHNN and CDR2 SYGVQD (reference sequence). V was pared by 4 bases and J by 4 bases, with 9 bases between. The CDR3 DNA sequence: TGCGCCAGCAGTGCCTCGACACCAGATACGCAGTATTTT. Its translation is CASSASTPDTQYF.

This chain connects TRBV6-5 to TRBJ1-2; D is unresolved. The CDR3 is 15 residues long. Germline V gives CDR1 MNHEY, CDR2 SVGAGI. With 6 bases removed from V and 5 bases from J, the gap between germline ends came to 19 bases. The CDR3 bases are TGTGCCAGCAGCTCCTCCGGGATGGGCGGGTATGGCTACACCTTC. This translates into CASSSSGMGGYGYTF.

The chain's CDR3 is CASSLGQSFAYEQYF. In DNA, the CDR3 is TGTGCCAGCAGCTTGGGGCAGTCCTTCGCTTACGAGCAGTACTTC. The genes are TRBV5-6 and TRBJ2-7; D gene uncertain. This CDR3 has 15 residues. The germline CDR1 and CDR2 sequences are SGHDT and YYEEEE. V gave up 0 bases and J gave up 4 bases, with 14 bases separating them.

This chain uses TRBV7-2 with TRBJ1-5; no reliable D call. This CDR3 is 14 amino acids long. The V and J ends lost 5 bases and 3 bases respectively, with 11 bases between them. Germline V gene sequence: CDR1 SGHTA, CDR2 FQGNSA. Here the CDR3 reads CASSPGGINQPQHF. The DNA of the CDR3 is TGTGCCAGCAGCCCAGGAGGGATCAATCAGCCCCAGCATTTT.

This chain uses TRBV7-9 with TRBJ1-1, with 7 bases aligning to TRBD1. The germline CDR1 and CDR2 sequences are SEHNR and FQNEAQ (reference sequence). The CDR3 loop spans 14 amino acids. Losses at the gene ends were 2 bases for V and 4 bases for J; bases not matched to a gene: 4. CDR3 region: CASSLTDRATEAFF. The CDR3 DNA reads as TGTGCCAGCAGCTTAACAGACAGGGCCACTGAAGCTTTCTTT. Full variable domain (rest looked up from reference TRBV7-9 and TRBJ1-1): DTGVSQNPRHKITKRGQNVTFRCDPISEHNRLYWYRQTLGQGPEFLTYFQNEAQLEKSRLLSDRFSAERPKGSFSTLEIQRTEQGDSAMYLCASSLTDRATEAFFGQGTRLTVV.

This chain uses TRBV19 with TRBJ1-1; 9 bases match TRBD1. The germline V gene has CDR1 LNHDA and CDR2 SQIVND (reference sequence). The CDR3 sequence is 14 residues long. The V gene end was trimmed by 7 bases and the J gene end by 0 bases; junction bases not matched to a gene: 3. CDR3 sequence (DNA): TGTGCCAGTACCCACAGGGGGCTGAACACTGAAGCTTTCTTT. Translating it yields CASTHRGLNTEAFF.

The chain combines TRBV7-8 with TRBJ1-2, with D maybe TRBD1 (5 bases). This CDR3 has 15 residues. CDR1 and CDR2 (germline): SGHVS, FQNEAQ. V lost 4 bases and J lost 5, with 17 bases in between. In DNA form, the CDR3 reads TGTGCCAGCAGCTCCAGTAGGGACCGAAGATATGGCTACACCTTC. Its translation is CASSSSRDRRYGYTF.

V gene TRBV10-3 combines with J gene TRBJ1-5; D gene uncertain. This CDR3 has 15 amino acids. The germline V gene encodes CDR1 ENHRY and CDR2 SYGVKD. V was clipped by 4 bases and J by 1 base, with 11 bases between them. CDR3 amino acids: CAISATGVSNQPQHF. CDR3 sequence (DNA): TGTGCCATCAGTGCCACTGGAGTGAGCAATCAGCCCCAGCATTTT.

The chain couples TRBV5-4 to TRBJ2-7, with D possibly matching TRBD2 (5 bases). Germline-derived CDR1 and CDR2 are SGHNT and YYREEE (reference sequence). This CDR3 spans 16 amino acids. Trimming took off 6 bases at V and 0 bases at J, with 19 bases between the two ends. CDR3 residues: CASTFGSGVSSYEQYF. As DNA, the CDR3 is TGTGCCAGCACCTTCGGAAGCGGAGTCAGCTCCTACGAGCAGTACTTC. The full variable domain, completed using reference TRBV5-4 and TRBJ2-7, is ETGVTQSPTHLIKTRGQQVTLRCSSQSGHNTVSWYQQALGQGPQFIFQYYREEENGRGNFPPRFSGLQFPNYSSELNVNALELDDSALYLCASTFGSGVSSYEQYFGPGTRLTVT.

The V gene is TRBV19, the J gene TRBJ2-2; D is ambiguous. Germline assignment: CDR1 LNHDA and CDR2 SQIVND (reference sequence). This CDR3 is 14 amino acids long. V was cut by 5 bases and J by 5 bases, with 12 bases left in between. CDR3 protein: CASSRPDWTGELFF. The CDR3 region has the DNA TGTGCCAGTAGTCGCCCCGATTGGACCGGGGAGCTGTTTTTT.